Each of the 14 T cell receptor beta chains below was sequenced from the same sample in a study of type 1 and type 2 diabetes patients listed by TCRdb under 2016. Reads for this sample came from an Illumina MiSeq. Genomic DNA from sorted T cell subsets served as template for TCRbeta CDR3 amplification. The TCRbeta CDR3 region was amplified by multiplex PCR using 30 forward and 13 reverse primers. TCRdb reprocessing: public reads trimmed at Q25 with fastp, clones called with MiXCR, in-frame beta chains kept. Rows are combined by CDR3 protein, so each entry shows the most common genes and DNA. The sample table lists approximately 260,000 distinct CDR3 sequences, roughly 44% of them with a count of one. The ten largest make up around 13% of the sample. Material for sequencing was peripheral blood mononuclear cells (PBMCs). The receptors shown here come from a man between 18 and 29 years old with type 2 diabetes.

V is TRBV19 and J is TRBJ1-5, with D possibly TRBD1 on 5 matching bases. V lost 3 bases to trimming and J lost 6 bases, with 12 bases between them. Germline V gives CDR1 LNHDA, CDR2 SQIVND (reference sequence). The CDR3 runs to 14 residues. The CDR3 DNA follows: TGTGCCAGTAGTATCGAGGGGACGGGTCAGCCCCAGCATTTT. It yields the protein CASSIEGTGQPQHF.

The sample holds a few counts of this clonotype. The chain recombines TRBV7-9 with TRBJ2-7; D tentatively reads TRBD1 or TRBD2 (5 bases each). The CDR3 sequence is 14 residues long. In germline, CDR1 is SEHNR, CDR2 FQNEAQ (reference sequence). Trimming stripped 1 base from V and 2 bases from J, with 9 bases between. CDR3 sequence (DNA): TGTGCCAGCAGCTTAGGATCGGGGCCCTACGAGCAGTACTTC. Its protein product is CASSLGSGPYEQYF.

This clonotype was seen a handful of times. The CDR3 nucleotides are TGCGCCAGCAGTGAAACCGGGACAGGATACAATGAGCAGTTCTTC. Its protein is CASSETGTGYNEQFF. This chain connects TRBV10-1 to TRBJ2-1; 8 bases map to TRBD1. From germline, CDR1 is WNHNN and CDR2 SYGVQD (reference sequence). The CDR3 totals 15 residues. V dropped 3 bases and J dropped 4; count of bases not matched to a gene: 5.

The V call is TRBV10-2, the J call TRBJ1-5, with 8 bases fitting TRBD1. Germline CDR1 is WSHSY and CDR2 is SAAADI. J lost 4 bases, V lost 10 bases, and 9 bases had no gene match. The CDR3 length is 14 residues. DNA of the CDR3: TGCGCCACCGATCCGGGGACAGGTAATCAGCCCCAGCATTTT. Its translation is CATDPGTGNQPQHF.

CDR3 sequence: CARRTDAWNSPLHF. For the CDR3, the DNA is TGTGCCAGGCGGACCGACGCCTGGAATTCACCCCTCCACTTT. The chain recombines TRBV2 with TRBJ1-6; D remains unclear. Looked up from germline, CDR1 is SNHLY and CDR2 is FYNNEI. V lost 9 bases and J 7 bases, leaving 16 bases between the germline ends. This CDR3 contains 14 residues.

This clonotype has only one observation. This chain links TRBV29-1 with TRBJ2-3, with D unclear. The CDR3 totals 15 residues. V lost 1 base to trimming and J lost 0 bases, with 11 bases between them. Germline V lookup: CDR1 SQVTM, CDR2 ANQGSEA. The CDR3 DNA reads TGCAGCGTTGAAGGGGCCTTAACTAGCACAGATACGCAGTATTTT. It translates to CSVEGALTSTDTQYF.

The rearrangement links TRBV6-6 to TRBJ1-4, with TRBD1 identical over 7 bases. The CDR3 sequence is 14 residues long. Germline CDR1 reads MNHNY; CDR2 reads SVGAGI (reference sequence). Trimming at V came to 6 bases and at J to 5 bases, leaving 6 bases not matched to a gene. CDR3 amino acids: CASRATGFNEKLFF. CDR3 nucleotide sequence: TGTGCCAGCAGAGCGACAGGGTTCAATGAAAAACTGTTTTTT.

This chain links TRBV10-3 with TRBJ1-4, with unresolved D. Trimming removed 10 bases from V and 2 bases from J, with 5 bases in between. The CDR3 sequence is 11 residues long. Germline-derived CDR1 and CDR2 are ENHRY and SYGVKD. The CDR3: CASTTNEKLFF. CDR3 DNA sequence: TGTGCCAGCACCACTAATGAAAAACTGTTTTTT.

The chain uses TRBV27 and TRBJ2-5; D is uncertain. The DNA end lines up better with TRBJ2-1; the J call may be wrong. Germline V lookup: CDR1 MNHEY, CDR2 SMNVEV (reference sequence). The CDR3 is made up of 15 amino acids. Here the CDR3 reads CASSLSVYLNNEQFF. In nucleotides, the CDR3 is TGTGCCAGCAGTTTGTCCGTATACCTCAACAATGAGCAGTTCTTC.

V and J are TRBV19 and TRBJ1-5, with D unclear. From germline, CDR1 is LNHDA and CDR2 SQIVND (reference sequence). The CDR3 is 14 amino acids. Trimming left V 0 bases short and J 3 bases short, with 6 bases between. The CDR3 region is CASSIEVANQPQHF. CDR3 nucleotides: TGTGCCAGTAGTATAGAGGTTGCCAATCAGCCCCAGCATTTT.

This clonotype was picked up one time. The chain joins TRBV19 to TRBJ2-7; D perhaps matches TRBD2 (6 bases). V was pared by 7 bases and J by 3 bases, with 13 bases between. CDR1 and CDR2 from the germline V gene are LNHDA and SQIVND (reference sequence). This CDR3 region has 13 residues. CDR3 nucleotides: TGTGCCAGTACCACTGCGGAGGGCTACGAGCAGTACTTC. Amino acids: CASTTAEGYEQYF. The entire variable domain, with the rest obtained from reference TRBV19 and TRBJ2-7, is as follows: DGGITQSPKYLFRKEGQNVTLSCEQNLNHDAMYWYRQDPGQGLRLIYYSQIVNDFQKGDIAEGYSVSREKKESFPLTVTSAQKNPTAFYLCASTTAEGYEQYFGPGTRLTVT.

This chain joins TRBV20-1 and TRBJ1-1; D remains unclear. Trimming cost V 7 bases and J 4 bases, with 13 bases left between them. CDR1 DFQATT and CDR2 SNEGSKA come from the germline V gene (reference sequence). This CDR3 comprises 12 residues. CDR3 sequence reads: CSVAQLGTEAFF. The CDR3 region has the DNA TGCAGTGTCGCCCAGCTCGGCACTGAAGCTTTCTTT.

A few counts support this clonotype. The gene calls are TRBV10-3 and TRBJ2-7; D possibly matches TRBD1 or TRBD2 (5 bases each). The V end lost 4 bases, the J end lost 4 bases, and 17 bases lay between the germline ends. The V gene's germline CDR1 is ENHRY and CDR2 SYGVKD. This CDR3 has 15 residues. The CDR3 protein is CAISGEGSGQYEQYF. In DNA form, the CDR3 reads TGTGCCATCAGTGGTGAGGGGTCGGGTCAATACGAGCAGTACTTC.

A few counts support this clonotype. This chain uses TRBV7-6 with TRBJ2-2; no definite D call. CDR1 is SGHVS, CDR2 FNYEAQ, per germline. V was shortened by 4 bases and J by 4 bases, with 13 bases between the two germline ends. The CDR3 runs 15 residues. The CDR3 DNA sequence: TGTGCCAGCAGCTCGGTCTCAGAAACCACCGGGGAGCTGTTTTTT. It is translated as CASSSVSETTGELFF. The whole variable domain, filled in from reference TRBV7-6 and TRBJ2-2, reads GAGVSQSPRYKVTKRGQDVALRCDPISGHVSLYWYRQALGQGPEFLTYFNYEAQQDKSGLPNDRFSAERPEGSISTLTIQRTEQRDSAMYRCASSSVSETTGELFFGEGSRLTVL.